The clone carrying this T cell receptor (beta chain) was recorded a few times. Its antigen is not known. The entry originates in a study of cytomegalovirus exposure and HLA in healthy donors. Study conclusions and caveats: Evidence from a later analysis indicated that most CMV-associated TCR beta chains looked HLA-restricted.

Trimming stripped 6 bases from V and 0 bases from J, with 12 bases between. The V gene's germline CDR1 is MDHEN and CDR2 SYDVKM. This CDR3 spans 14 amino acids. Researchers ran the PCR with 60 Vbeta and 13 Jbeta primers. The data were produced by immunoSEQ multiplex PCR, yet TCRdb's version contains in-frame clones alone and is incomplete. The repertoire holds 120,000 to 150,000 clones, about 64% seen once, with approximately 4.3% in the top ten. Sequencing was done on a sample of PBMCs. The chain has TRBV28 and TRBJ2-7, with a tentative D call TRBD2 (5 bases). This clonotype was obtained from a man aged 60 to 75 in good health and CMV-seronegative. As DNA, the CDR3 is TGTGCCAGCAGCCTGCCGGGGAGCTCCTACGAGCAGTACTTC. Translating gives CASSLPGSSYEQYF.